Below are 10 T cell receptor beta chains sequenced from a single sample in a study of blood T cell repertoires in COVID-19. Clones were sequenced by immunoSEQ multiplex PCR, and TCRdb holds only the in-frame ones, with some missing. This table holds over 90,000 clones, more than 80% found once. The source material was peripheral blood. The receptors come from a man older than 75 with COVID-19, enrolled during active disease.

This chain connects TRBV6-5 to TRBJ1-5; TRBD1 matches at 7 bases. CDR1 is MNHEY and CDR2 is SVGAGI in the germline V gene. V lost 10 bases to trimming and J lost 4 bases; unmatched junction nucleotides: 7. The CDR3 sequence is 13 residues long. The CDR3 nucleotides read TGTGCCACCGGGGACAGCTATAATCAGCCCCAGCATTTT. Its translation: CATGDSYNQPQHF.

CDR3 region: CASSASGNDNEQFF. CDR3 DNA: TGTGCCAGCAGCGCAAGCGGGAATGACAATGAGCAGTTCTTC. This rearrangement joins TRBV7-7 to TRBJ2-1; 7 nucleotides line up with TRBD2. CDR1 is SSHAT, CDR2 FNYEAQ, per germline (reference sequence). CDR3 size: 14 residues. With 5 bases clipped from V and 5 bases from J, the junction kept 6 bases outside the gene matches. The full variable domain, completed using reference TRBV7-7 and TRBJ2-1, is GAGVSQSPRYKVTKRGQDVTLRCDPISSHATLYWYQQALGQGPEFLTYFNYEAQPDKSGLPSDRFSAERPEGSISTLTIQRTEQRDSAMYRCASSASGNDNEQFFGPGTRLTVL.

V usage is TRBV15 and J usage is TRBJ1-2, with 8 bases fitting TRBD1. The germline V gene encodes CDR1 LNHNV and CDR2 YYDKDF (reference sequence). There are 16 residues in the CDR3. V lost 1 base to trimming and J lost 6 bases; unmatched junction nucleotides: 10. CDR3 in amino acids: CATSRGVSRGLDGYTF. DNA of the CDR3: TGTGCCACCAGCAGAGGAGTCTCCAGGGGGCTGGATGGCTACACCTTC.

The chain is built from TRBV7-3 and TRBJ1-3, with D unclear. The CDR3 consists of 13 residues. Trimming took 4 bases from V and 4 from J, leaving 8 bases between them. The germline CDR1 and CDR2 sequences are SGHTA and FQGTGA. CDR3 residues: CASSSAQGNTIYF. Written as DNA, the CDR3 is TGTGCCAGCAGCTCCGCTCAGGGAAACACCATATATTTT.

The chain uses TRBV5-1 and TRBJ2-5; a weak D match, TRBD2 (6 bases). Germline CDR1 is SGHRS and CDR2 is YFSETQ. Trimming shortened V by 0 bases and J by 4 bases, and 13 bases separated the two germline ends. CDR3 length equals 15 residues. In DNA form, the CDR3 reads TGCGCCAGCAGCTTGGCCCAGGGAGGCGGAGAGACCCAGTACTTC. Its protein product is CASSLAQGGGETQYF.

This chain joins TRBV5-1 and TRBJ1-2, with 8 bases aligning to TRBD1. CDR3 length equals 19 residues. V lost 4 bases and J lost 0; bases outside the gene matches: 17. Per germline, CDR1 SGHRS and CDR2 YFSETQ. The CDR3 here is CASSQNSGGPQLANYGYTF. CDR3 DNA: TGCGCCAGCAGCCAAAACTCAGGGGGCCCCCAGTTAGCTAACTATGGCTACACCTTC.

This clone was counted a few times. The chain has TRBV9 and TRBJ2-2, with TRBD1 matching 10 bases. Losses at the gene ends were 0 bases for V and 4 bases for J; bases not matched to a gene: 3. The CDR3 is made up of 16 amino acids. From germline, CDR1 is SGDLS and CDR2 YYNGEE. For the CDR3, the DNA is TGTGCCAGCAGCGTAGGGACAGGGGGAAGCACCGGGGAGCTGTTTTTT. Encoded protein: CASSVGTGGSTGELFF.

The table lists this clone with a few counts. The chain combines TRBV28 with TRBJ1-4, with D possibly being TRBD1 (5 bases). Germline CDR1 is MDHEN and CDR2 is SYDVKM. Trimming pared 7 bases from V and 8 bases from J, leaving 17 bases between. This CDR3 spans 14 amino acids. DNA of the CDR3: TGTGCCAGCACCGGTGGGGGGGATACGGAAAAACTGTTTTTT. It codes for CASTGGGDTEKLFF.

The V and J genes are TRBV28 and TRBJ2-1; possibly TRBD2 for D (5 bases). The CDR3 is 15 residues long. CDR1 and CDR2 (germline): MDHEN, SYDVKM. Between the trimmed V and J ends, which lost 6 bases and 6 bases, there was a span of 18 bases. The CDR3 reads CASSPEGRTGNEQFF. The CDR3 nucleotides are TGTGCCAGCAGCCCTGAAGGGAGAACCGGCAATGAGCAGTTCTTC.

This clone appeared a few times. The chain couples TRBV19 to TRBJ2-7; perhaps TRBD1 as D (5 bases). CDR3 length: 15 residues. V lost 3 bases and J 3 bases, leaving 15 bases between the germline ends. CDR1 is LNHDA, CDR2 SQIVND, per germline (reference sequence). CDR3 residues: CASSIHRSGNYEQYF. The CDR3 DNA reads TGTGCCAGTAGTATTCACAGGTCTGGAAACTACGAGCAGTACTTC.